The 32 T cell receptor beta chains given below trace back to one sample, sequenced in a study of cytomegalovirus exposure and HLA in healthy donors. Use of 60 Vbeta and 13 Jbeta primers characterized the PCR. TCRdb's copy holds only in-frame clones and misses some; the assay was immunoSEQ multiplex PCR. The table shows roughly 80,000 clones, with 75% to 85% occurring only once. Sequences were obtained from PBMCs. Source of these receptors: a woman younger than 45 in good health and CMV-seronegative.

This chain uses TRBV7-6 with TRBJ2-5, with 9 bases that match TRBD2. Losses at the gene ends were 6 bases for V and 5 bases for J; bases not matched to a gene: 13. CDR1 and CDR2 (germline): SGHVS, FNYEAQ. This CDR3 comprises 16 residues. The CDR3 bases are TGTGCCAGCAGTGAGGAGGTAGCGGGAGTTGGTGAGACCCAGTACTTC. Translating gives CASSEEVAGVGETQYF.

J is TRBJ1-4 and V is TRBV7-2; TRBD1 might be the D (5 bases). Germline V CDR1 and CDR2: SGHTA, FQGNSA. V shed 1 base and J shed 8 bases, with 17 bases lying between them. The CDR3 has 16 residues. The CDR3 reads CASSLDRPGKGEKLFF. The DNA of the CDR3 is TGTGCCAGCAGCTTAGACAGGCCAGGGAAGGGAGAAAAACTGTTTTTT. The entire variable domain, with the rest obtained from reference TRBV7-2 and TRBJ1-4, is as follows: GAGVSQSPSNKVTEKGKDVELRCDPISGHTALYWYRQSLGQGLEFLIYFQGNSAPDKSGLPSDRFSAERTGGSVSTLTIQRTQQEDSAVYLCASSLDRPGKGEKLFFGSGTQLSVL.

The rearrangement uses TRBV4-1 and TRBJ1-5, with 11 bases lining up with TRBD1. After removal of 8 bases from V and 5 bases from J, the junction contained 11 bases not matched to a gene. CDR3 size: 16 residues. Germline loops: CDR1 MGHRA, CDR2 YSYEKL. This CDR3 reads CASSLTGQGADQPQHF. The CDR3 bases are TGCGCCAGCTCTTTAACCGGACAGGGGGCAGATCAGCCCCAGCATTTT.

The chain has TRBV27 and TRBJ2-5, with D unresolved. The V end was cut by 1 base, the J end by 2 bases, with 8 bases between. This CDR3 has 14 residues. Germline V gene data show CDR1 as MNHEY and CDR2 as SMNVEV (reference sequence). The CDR3 DNA sequence: TGTGCCAGCAGTTTATGGTCACAGCAAGAGACCCAGTACTTC. It encodes CASSLWSQQETQYF.

A single count supports this clone. The chain is built from TRBV10-2 and TRBJ2-7, with a possible D match to TRBD1 (6 bases). Germline values: CDR1 WSHSY, CDR2 SAAADI. V lost 4 bases, J lost 6 bases, and 13 bases lay in between. The CDR3 consists of 13 residues. The CDR3 region is CASSGAGAGEQYF. The CDR3 coding sequence is TGCGCCAGCAGTGGGGCAGGGGCAGGCGAGCAGTACTTC.

Details on this clone: Its ends do not fully match the called genes, so a read error is possible. As DNA, the CDR3 is TGTTCCAGCAGCTTAGCGCCAGGGGTGAAGGACTATGGCTACACCTTC. Protein product: CSSSLAPGVKDYGYTF. V and J are TRBV7-9 and TRBJ1-2; tentatively, D is TRBD1 (6 bases). Germline CDR1 and CDR2: SEHNR and FQNEAQ (reference sequence). The CDR3 is 16 amino acids.

This chain joins TRBV28 and TRBJ2-5; 8 nucleotides line up with TRBD1. CDR3 length equals 14 residues. The V and J ends lost 5 bases and 1 base, in that order; junction bases with no gene match: 3. Germline V gives CDR1 MDHEN, CDR2 SYDVKM. For the CDR3, the DNA is TGTGCCAGCAGTAAGGACAGGGCCCAAGAGACCCAGTACTTC. Its protein is CASSKDRAQETQYF. The variable domain in full, completed from reference TRBV28 and TRBJ2-5, reads DVKVTQSSRYLVKRTGEKVFLECVQDMDHENMFWYRQDPGLGLRLIYFSYDVKMKEKGDIPEGYSVSREKKERFSLILESASTNQTSMYLCASSKDRAQETQYFGPGTRLLVL.

Written as DNA, the CDR3 is TGTGCCACCAGCAGCGCTCGCTACGACGAGCAGTACTTC. Protein: CATSSARYDEQYF. This chain links TRBV15 with TRBJ2-7, with D hard to call. The CDR3 is 13 amino acids. CDR1 is LNHNV, CDR2 YYDKDF, per germline (reference sequence). V lost 3 bases to trimming and J lost 5 bases, with 11 bases between them.

This chain links TRBV21-1 with TRBJ1-1; the tabulated D call, TRBD1, remains unverified against the DNA. TRBV21-1 is a listed pseudogene. This CDR3 has 14 residues. The CDR3 coding sequence is TGTGCCAGCACACATTTCGGGACAGAATACGAAGCTTTCTTT. This translates into CASTHFGTEYEAFF.

For the CDR3, the DNA is TGTGCCAGCAGCGACCGCGGGCGGGGAGGGAACACTGAAGCTTTCTTT. As protein: CASSDRGRGGNTEAFF. This chain connects TRBV5-5 to TRBJ1-1; D is ambiguous. Germline CDR1 and CDR2: SGHKS and YYEKEE (reference sequence). The germline V and J ends were trimmed by 4 bases and 1 base, with 17 bases remaining between them. This CDR3 has 16 residues.

V usage is TRBV2 and J usage is TRBJ2-7, with TRBD2 matching 13 bases. Germline CDR1 reads SNHLY; CDR2 reads FYNNEI. This CDR3 spans 15 amino acids. Trimming at V came to 8 bases and at J to 3 bases, leaving 7 bases not matched to a gene. As DNA, the CDR3 is TGTGCCAGCGGGAGGACTAGCGGGGGAGGCTACGAGCAGTACTTC. It specifies CASGRTSGGGYEQYF.

The chain has TRBV11-2 and TRBJ2-5; TRBD2 matches at 7 bases. The CDR3 loop spans 15 amino acids. The V gene end was trimmed by 3 bases and the J gene end by 4 bases; junction bases not matched to a gene: 8. Germline V gene lookup returns CDR1 SGHAT and CDR2 FQNNGV. The CDR3 DNA follows: TGTGCCAGCAGCTTTGGCGGGAGTAAAGGAGAGACCCAGTACTTC. Its translation: CASSFGGSKGETQYF.

There are a few counts of this clone. The CDR3 protein is CASSLTLAGGGETQYF. The DNA for the CDR3 is TGTGCCAGCAGTTTAACACTAGCGGGAGGGGGAGAGACCCAGTACTTC. V usage is TRBV28 and J usage is TRBJ2-5; 13 bases are shared with TRBD2. The CDR3 totals 16 residues. J was trimmed by 4 bases and V by 2 bases; bases with no gene match: 4. Germline CDR1 reads MDHEN; CDR2 reads SYDVKM.

The rearrangement joins TRBV9 to TRBJ1-1; 8 nucleotides agree with TRBD1. With V trimmed by 0 bases and J by 3 bases, 4 bases remained unmatched. CDR3 size: 15 residues. CDR1 is SGDLS, CDR2 YYNGEE, per germline. CDR3 coding DNA: TGTGCCAGCAGCGTAGGCAGGGGGCCGGACACTGAAGCTTTCTTT. It encodes CASSVGRGPDTEAFF.

The table lists this clone with a few counts. The chain links TRBV6-5 to TRBJ2-7; a weak D match, TRBD1 (6 bases). Trimming removed 3 bases at V and 2 bases at J, with 14 bases between. Germline V lookup: CDR1 MNHEY, CDR2 SVGAGI. There are 15 residues in the CDR3. DNA for the CDR3: TGTGCCAGCAGTTATCTTCCGGACAGAGCCTACGAGCAGTACTTC. Protein product: CASSYLPDRAYEQYF.

The chain recombines TRBV6-6 with TRBJ2-3; 8 nucleotides align to TRBD1. With V trimmed by 6 bases and J by 6 bases, 14 bases remained unmatched. This CDR3 region has 16 residues. Germline lookup yields CDR1 MNHNY and CDR2 SVGAGI (reference sequence). CDR3 in DNA: TGTGCCAGCAGCAGGCGAACAGGGGGAAGAGGGGATACGCAGTATTTT. The encoded protein is CASSRRTGGRGDTQYF.

This clone has only a few counts. The gene calls are TRBV13 and TRBJ1-5; TRBD1 is a possible D gene (6 bases). Germline CDR1 reads PRHDT; CDR2 reads FYEKMQ (reference sequence). The ends were cut back, 3 bases at V and 3 bases at J, with 9 bases in the middle. The CDR3 runs 14 residues. In nucleotides, the CDR3 is TGTGCCAGCAGCTTGAACAGGGCCAATCAGCCCCAGCATTTT. Amino acid sequence: CASSLNRANQPQHF.

This clone was seen once. The chain employs TRBV6-1 and TRBJ2-3, with D perhaps matching TRBD2 (6 bases). Germline loops: CDR1 MNHNS, CDR2 SASEGT. This CDR3 is built from 15 residues. V lost 3 bases and J lost 7, with 17 bases in between. The chain's CDR3 is CASSEPGVPPNTQYF. As DNA, the CDR3 is TGTGCCAGCAGTGAGCCGGGAGTTCCCCCGAATACGCAGTATTTT.

The rearrangement joins TRBV6-5 to TRBJ2-1, with TRBD1 matching over 11 bases. The CDR3 sequence is 16 residues long. Germline-derived CDR1 and CDR2 are MNHEY and SVGAGI. Trimming cost V 0 bases and J 9 bases; bases outside gene matches: 7. CDR3: CASSYSDRTGGREQFF. The CDR3 bases are TGTGCCAGCAGTTACTCCGACCGGACAGGGGGCCGTGAGCAGTTCTTC.

The J gene is TRBJ2-3, the V gene TRBV19, with 8 nucleotides matching TRBD1. The CDR3 length is 15 residues. Germline-derived CDR1 and CDR2 are LNHDA and SQIVND (reference sequence). Unmatched junction bases numbered 9, after V lost 5 bases and J lost 5 bases. The CDR3 nucleotides read TGTGCCAGTAGTCCCGGACAGGGTTTCATAGATACGCAGTATTTT. It specifies CASSPGQGFIDTQYF. The full variable domain, its missing parts supplied by reference TRBV19 and TRBJ2-3, is DGGITQSPKYLFRKEGQNVTLSCEQNLNHDAMYWYRQDPGQGLRLIYYSQIVNDFQKGDIAEGYSVSREKKESFPLTVTSAQKNPTAFYLCASSPGQGFIDTQYFGPGTRLTVL.

This clone was recorded once. The genes are TRBV27 and TRBJ2-7; 14 positions match TRBD2. Germline CDR1 and CDR2: MNHEY and SMNVEV (reference sequence). V trimming: 1 base; J trimming: 6 bases; junction bases outside the gene matches: 23. The CDR3 is 22 amino acids. CDR3 protein: CASSLFWPTPLVPGLAGVEQYF. Here the CDR3 DNA reads TGTGCCAGCAGTTTATTTTGGCCTACGCCGTTAGTGCCGGGACTAGCGGGAGTCGAGCAGTACTTC.

A note on this clone: Germline and junction disagree at one end, which may indicate a read error. The chain recombines TRBV2 with TRBJ1-2; D uncertain. CDR1 and CDR2 from the germline V gene are SNHLY and FYNNEI. The CDR3 is made up of 13 amino acids. This chain's CDR3 is CAGRGRAWGGYTF. CDR3 DNA: TGTGCCGGCAGAGGGCGGGCCTGGGGAGGCTACACCTTC.

The chain recombines TRBV7-2 with TRBJ2-1; 10 nucleotides align to TRBD2. Trimming at V came to 4 bases and at J to 9 bases, leaving 3 bases not matched to a gene. Germline V gene sequence: CDR1 SGHTA, CDR2 FQGNSA. The CDR3 runs to 13 residues. The CDR3 loop reads CASSSRTSGEQFF. The CDR3 nucleotides read TGTGCCAGCAGCTCCCGGACTAGCGGTGAGCAGTTCTTC.

The chain employs TRBV19 and TRBJ2-7; D not certain. Trimming took off 7 bases at V and 0 bases at J, with 10 bases between the two ends. CDR3 length: 13 amino acids. Germline V gives CDR1 LNHDA, CDR2 SQIVND (reference sequence). For the CDR3, the DNA is TGTGCCAGTAAAGGCAGACTCTCCTACGAGCAGTACTTC. Translating it yields CASKGRLSYEQYF.

The gene calls are TRBV19 and TRBJ1-1; no firm D call. The CDR3 loop spans 11 amino acids. V was trimmed by 6 bases and J by 11 bases, leaving 13 bases between them. Germline assignment: CDR1 LNHDA and CDR2 SQIVND (reference sequence). This chain's CDR3 is CASRSSGPAFF. The CDR3 bases are TGTGCCAGTAGATCAAGCGGTCCGGCTTTCTTT. Full variable domain (rest looked up from reference TRBV19 and TRBJ1-1): DGGITQSPKYLFRKEGQNVTLSCEQNLNHDAMYWYRQDPGQGLRLIYYSQIVNDFQKGDIAEGYSVSREKKESFPLTVTSAQKNPTAFYLCASRSSGPAFFGQGTRLTVV.

This chain links TRBV5-1 with TRBJ1-1, with a tentative D call TRBD1 (5 bases). Germline CDR1 SGHRS, CDR2 YFSETQ. CDR3 length equals 14 residues. Trimming shortened V by 5 bases and J by 9 bases, and 20 bases separated the two germline ends. CDR3 sequence (DNA): TGCGCCAGCAGTAGCGGGGGTGGGGGAACAAAAGCTTTCTTT. This codes for CASSSGGGGTKAFF.

A single count supports this clone. This chain connects TRBV29-1 to TRBJ2-7; 16 positions agree with TRBD2. The length of the CDR3 is 18 residues. J gave up 3 bases and V 4 bases, and 12 bases lay outside the gene matches. Looked up from germline, CDR1 is SQVTM and CDR2 is ANQGSEA. CDR3 nucleotide sequence: TGCAGCGTTGGGGGGACTAGCGGGAGGGACTCTCTAATCTACGAGCAGTACTTC. This translates into CSVGGTSGRDSLIYEQYF.

In this sample, this clone turned up once. This sequence joins TRBV29-1 and TRBJ2-2, with D hard to call. The germline V gene has CDR1 SQVTM and CDR2 ANQGSEA. The CDR3 is 13 amino acids. V was clipped by 6 bases and J by 5 bases, with 13 bases between them. The CDR3 DNA is TGCAGCGTGACATCCCTTAGTACCGGGGAGCTGTTTTTT. Its translation: CSVTSLSTGELFF.

The CDR3 sequence is CAISGTGGRYTF. DNA for the CDR3: TGTGCCATCAGTGGGACAGGGGGACGCTACACCTTC. The chain recombines TRBV10-3 with TRBJ1-2; TRBD1 matches 10 bases. V shed 4 bases and J 9 bases; nucleotides not matched to a gene: 2. CDR1 is ENHRY and CDR2 is SYGVKD in the germline V gene. The length of the CDR3 is 12 residues.

The V call is TRBV18, the J call TRBJ2-3, with a weak D call TRBD2 (5 bases). The CDR3 runs 17 residues. V was pared by 1 base and J by 0 bases, with 14 bases between. The germline V gene encodes CDR1 KGHSH and CDR2 LQKENI. CDR3 DNA: TGTGCCAGCTCACCACGGGGTCCCGGCGGGAGCACAGATACGCAGTATTTT. Its protein is CASSPRGPGGSTDTQYF.

In the case of this clone: Its ends do not fully match the called genes, so a read error is possible. The chain is built from TRBV5-1 and TRBJ1-1; 8 bases agree with TRBD1. Germline lookup yields CDR1 SGHRS and CDR2 YFSETQ. CDR3 length equals 13 residues. The CDR3 region has the DNA TGCGTCAGCAGCTCGGACAGGGCCCCTGAAGCTTTCTTT. Amino acids: CVSSSDRAPEAFF.

On this clone: One end of the junction varies from germline; a read error may be responsible. The chain has TRBV2 and TRBJ1-6, with no clear D. Germline CDR1 and CDR2: SNHLY and FYNNEI. The CDR3 length is 13 residues. CDR3 DNA sequence: TGTGCCAGCAGCGACTCCAATAATTCACCCCTCCACTTT. It codes for CASSDSNNSPLHF.